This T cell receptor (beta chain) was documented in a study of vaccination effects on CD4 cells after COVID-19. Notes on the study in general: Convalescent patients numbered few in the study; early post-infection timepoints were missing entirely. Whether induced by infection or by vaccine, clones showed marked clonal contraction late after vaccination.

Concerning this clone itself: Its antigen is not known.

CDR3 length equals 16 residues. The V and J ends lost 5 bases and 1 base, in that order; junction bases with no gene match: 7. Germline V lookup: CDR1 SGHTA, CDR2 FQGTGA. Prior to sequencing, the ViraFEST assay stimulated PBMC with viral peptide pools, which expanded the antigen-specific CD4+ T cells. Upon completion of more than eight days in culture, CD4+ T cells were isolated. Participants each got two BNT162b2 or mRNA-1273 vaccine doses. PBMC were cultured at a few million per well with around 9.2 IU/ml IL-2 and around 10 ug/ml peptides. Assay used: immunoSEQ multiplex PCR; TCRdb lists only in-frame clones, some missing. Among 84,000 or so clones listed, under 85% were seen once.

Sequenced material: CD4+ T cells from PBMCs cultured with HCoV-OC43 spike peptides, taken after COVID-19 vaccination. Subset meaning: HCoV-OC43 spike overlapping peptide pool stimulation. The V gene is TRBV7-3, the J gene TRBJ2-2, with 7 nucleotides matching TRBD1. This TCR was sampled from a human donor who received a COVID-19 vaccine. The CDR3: CASSPTGNGNTGELFF. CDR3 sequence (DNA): TGTGCCAGCAGCCCGACAGGGAATGGGAACACCGGGGAGCTGTTTTTT. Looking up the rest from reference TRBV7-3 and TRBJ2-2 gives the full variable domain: GAGVSQTPSNKVTEKGKYVELRCDPISGHTALYWYRQSLGQGPEFLIYFQGTGAADDSGLPNDRFFAVRPEGSVSTLKIQRTERGDSAVYLCASSPTGNGNTGELFFGEGSRLTVL.